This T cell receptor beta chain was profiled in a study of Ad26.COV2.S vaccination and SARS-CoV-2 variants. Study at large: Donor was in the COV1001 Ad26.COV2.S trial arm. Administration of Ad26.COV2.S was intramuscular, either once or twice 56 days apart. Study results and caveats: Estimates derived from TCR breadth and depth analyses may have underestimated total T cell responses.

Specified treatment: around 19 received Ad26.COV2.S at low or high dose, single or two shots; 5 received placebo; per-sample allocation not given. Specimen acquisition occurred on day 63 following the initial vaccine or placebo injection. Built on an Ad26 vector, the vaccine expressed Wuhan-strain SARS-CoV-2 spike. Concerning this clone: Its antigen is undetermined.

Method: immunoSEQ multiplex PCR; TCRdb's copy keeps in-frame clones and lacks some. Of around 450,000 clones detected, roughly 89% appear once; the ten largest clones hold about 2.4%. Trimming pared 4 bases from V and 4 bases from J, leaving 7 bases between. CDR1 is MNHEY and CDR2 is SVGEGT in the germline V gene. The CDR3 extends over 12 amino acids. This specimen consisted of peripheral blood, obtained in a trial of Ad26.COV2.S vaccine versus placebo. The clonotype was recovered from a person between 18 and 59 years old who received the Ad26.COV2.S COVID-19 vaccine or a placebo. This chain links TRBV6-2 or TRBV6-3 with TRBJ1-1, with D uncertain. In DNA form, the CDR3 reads TGTGCCAGCAGTTTTTCGAGCACTGAAGCTTTCTTT. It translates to CASSFSSTEAFF.